The TCR beta chain described here comes from a study of identical twins (dated by TCRdb to the mid-2010s). With respect to the entire study: TCR alpha and beta repertoires from monozygotic twins, unrelated adults of various ages and cord blood were deep-sequenced to test whether fetal clonotypes persist. Replicate twin experiments were performed at different times using different library preparation protocols to rule out contamination. Results the study describes overall, beyond this receptor: Because the same donors could not be followed over many years, the conclusions depended on cross-sectional statistical analysis. Compared with coincidental sharing between unrelated individuals, out-of-frame TCR alpha sequences shared between twins showed an excess of sequences with low generation probability. The excess sharing between twins in beta out-of-frame sequences was weaker because fewer shared sequences reduced the signal-to-noise ratio. Zero-insertion analyses could be partly confounded by invariant T cells such as MAIT and iNKT, though diverse VJ usage argued against such confounding for most clonotypes. Fewer insertions were carried by abundant cord blood beta clonotypes; a weaker similar trend was observed in young adult naive repertoires, while no such trend was observed in memory repertoires. Recombination models systematically underestimated out-of-frame TCR alpha sharing in monozygotic twins but agreed with sharing between unrelated individuals.

V ends up 4 bases short and J 1 base short, with an unmatched junction base count of 5. The CDR3 goes from the cysteine to the phenylalanine over 15 residues. Only CDR3 DNA remains: 45 bases, in frame from the first base. From the germline V gene (reference sequence), CDR1 is DFQATT and CDR2 is SNEGSKA. The method behind the library was 5' RACE. TCRdb names Illumina HiSeq 2000 as the instrument used. Template switching introduced a universal primer binding site; the final cDNA contained a unique molecular identifier, enabling accurate counting of TCR cDNA molecules. Specific primers in the conserved constant-segment region were used to synthesize first-strand cDNA for TCR alpha and beta chains. Each cDNA library was double barcoded, with a SMART-Mk sample barcode plus Illumina barcodes, to control for contamination. TruSeq adapter sequences, together with Illumina sample barcodes, were added in two successive PCR steps. The Illumina HiSeq platform was used with custom primers to sequence TCR alpha and beta cDNA libraries. The source study handled its data this way. MiGEC processed the raw reads to extract unique molecular identifiers, while MiXCR was used to determine the CDR3 positions. Recombination models were inferred per individual with the repgenHMM and IGoR tools using an EM algorithm. Shared clonotype analysis was performed with the tcR package in R, normalizing sharing by the product of cloneset sizes. Out-of-frame nonproductive sequences were analyzed to study raw recombination free of thymic and clonal selection effects. In-frame beta chains were kept once TCRdb had trimmed the public reads at Q25 with fastp and called clones with MiXCR. Identical CDR3 protein sequences are pooled into one entry, listed with their most common genes and DNA. In this record, the V and J calls reflect TCRdb's handling and not the investigators' own analysis. The sample records roughly 240,000 distinct CDR3 sequences, roughly 7% of which are singletons. 3% to 4.5% of the sample comes from the top ten.

Every donor was a healthy Caucasian. The twin cohort consisted of three pairs of female monozygotic twins, all aged roughly 18 to 29 years. Using Miltenyi CD45RO+ enrichment and human naive T-cell isolation kits, memory (CD45RO+) and naive T cells were isolated from PBMC. There are a few counts of this clonotype. Its antigen has not been determined. No qualities accompany the bases; no much larger clone lies one base away. This same sample was also part of a study on yellow fever vaccine responses in identical twins. Looking at the second paper: The authors reported that the T cell response to vaccination in identical twins appeared partly convergent and partly personalized. In identical twins, the study followed T cell clones that responded to the vaccine with precision.

This TCR came from a woman aged 18-35 years in good health. Sequencing was performed on memory (CD45RO+) T cells sorted from blood. The meaning of the sample's cell subset or site label: CD45RO+ enriched T cells. Recombination linked TRBV20-1 to TRBJ2-3; TRBD2 fits 10 bases in the junction. In nucleotides, the sequence is TGCAGTGCTACTAGCGGGGGCCTTGGCACAGATACGCAGTATTTT. It codes for CSATSGGLGTDTQYF.